This TCR beta chain originates from a study of blood T cell repertoires in COVID-19 (TCRdb year 2020). In terms of the full investigation: Collaborator samples came from the United States, Italy and Spain and covered acute and convalescent phases of COVID-19. The material from the prospective study consisted of cDNA or gDNA derived from T cells, B-cell-depleted T cells, or PBMCs. The dataset comprised deeply sampled blood TCRbeta repertoires from subjects exposed to, actively infected with, or recovered from COVID-19. A freely available public database, intended as a resource for researchers studying the immune response to SARS-CoV-2, is where the repertoires were released. The samples were drawn from two sources: the first 160 participants of the ongoing ImmuneRACE study, and 1,200 or so subjects contributed by 6 global collaborators. Nearly every sample came with metadata listing a de-identified subject ID, COVID-19 status, age in years and sex. Where available, HLA class I and class II types were taken from metadata supplied by the sample provider and were not determined by assay-based typing.

Each collaborating institution followed its own protocols to collect whole blood in K2EDTA tubes. Collaborator samples were shipped for TCRbeta analysis as frozen whole blood, isolated PBMCs, or DNA extracted from either sample type. Points on this clone: Its recognized antigen is unknown. The record has no base qualities; no much larger clone is one base away.

From its cysteine to its phenylalanine, the CDR3 spans 15 amino acids. The retained sequence is limited to the CDR3, 45 bases, with the frame set at the first base. For this chain, trimming is 6 bases at the V end and 1 base at the J end, and the number of junction bases without a gene match is 4. From the germline V gene, CDR1 is ENHRY and CDR2 is SYGVKD. TCRbeta CDR3 regions were amplified from genomic DNA using the immunoSEQ Assay, a bias-controlled multiplex PCR. For the original study's pipeline: The number of nucleated cells in each sample was estimated from the amplification of reference gene primers within the assay. To quantify the absolute abundance of each unique TCRbeta CDR3 rearrangement, sequence reads were collapsed and filtered. Productive Simpson clonality was computed per sample as the square root of Simpson's diversity index over productive rearrangements. TCRdb retrieved this table from immuneACCESS and kept in-frame rearrangements only. Not all clones are present; in checked studies, unresolved V genes account for under half, and no reason is known for the remainder. That table is the source of V, J and clone size, and D and trimming were worked out from the DNA. Present in this sample are more than 75,000 clones, 75% to 90% of which were seen just once. Of the sample, 10% to 15% falls within the top ten clones.

What the work shows at the level of the full study, not this receptor alone: Clinical and demographic metadata were provided uncurated, with the amount varying by source and participant.

The rearrangement combines TRBV10-3 with TRBJ2-7, with 12 bases in between that match TRBD2. The TCR was taken from a human donor in a cohort sampled during active COVID-19. The sample comprised peripheral blood. The DNA reads TGTGCCATCAGCCGACTAGCGGGGGCATCCTACGAGCAGTACTTC. Its coded protein is CAISRLAGASYEQYF.